This TCR beta chain emerged from a study of blood T cell repertoires in COVID-19. Study-wide context: Sources were T cells, B-cell-depleted T cells, or PBMCs; the material itself was cDNA or gDNA.

Germline lookup yields CDR1 LGHNA and CDR2 YNFKEQ. This CDR3 spans 13 amino acids. V was trimmed by 1 base and J by 6 bases, leaving 6 bases between them. This table comes from immunoSEQ multiplex PCR, and its TCRdb copy is limited to in-frame clones, with some not included. The data show some 83,000 clones, with roughly 84% seen just once and 3.5% held by the top ten. Sequenced input: peripheral blood. This TCR derives from a man aged 45-65 years with acute or convalescent COVID-19. The chain combines TRBV4-2 with TRBJ2-2, with D tentatively TRBD2 (5 bases). The CDR3 bases are TGTGCCAGCAGCCAAGGGCGGGCCGGGGAGCTGTTTTTT. Its translation: CASSQGRAGELFF.